This T cell receptor beta chain is from a study of CD8+ T cells in alopecia areata. About the research overall: The authors scored treated patients' severity by affected scalp percentage. Study-wide findings and caveats: Uncertainty remains about how baseline CD8+ expansion links to response, with one nonresponder. Normal scalp showed lower clonality than lesional scalp, especially alopecia totalis/universalis.

The CDR3 covers 13 residues. Germline V gene lookup returns CDR1 SEHNR and CDR2 FQNEAQ (reference sequence). The V end lost 0 bases, the J end lost 4 bases, and 6 bases lay between the germline ends. This clone came up once. The antigen is not known. RNA was isolated and reverse transcribed to cDNA, the sequencing template. Assay: immunoSEQ multiplex PCR; the TCRdb copy retains only in-frame clones and omits some. The sample shows about 270,000 clones, 60% of them seen only once. Indicated treatment: oral pan-JAK inhibitor, 5-10 mg twice daily. This specimen was CD4+ T cells sorted from blood, taken around week 54, from a patient treated with tofacitinib. This TCR was sampled from a human donor with alopecia areata. The rearrangement links TRBV7-9 to TRBJ1-2; D not certain. The CDR3 sequence: CASSLAAVYGYTF. CDR3 bases: TGTGCCAGCAGCTTAGCGGCAGTCTATGGCTACACCTTC.